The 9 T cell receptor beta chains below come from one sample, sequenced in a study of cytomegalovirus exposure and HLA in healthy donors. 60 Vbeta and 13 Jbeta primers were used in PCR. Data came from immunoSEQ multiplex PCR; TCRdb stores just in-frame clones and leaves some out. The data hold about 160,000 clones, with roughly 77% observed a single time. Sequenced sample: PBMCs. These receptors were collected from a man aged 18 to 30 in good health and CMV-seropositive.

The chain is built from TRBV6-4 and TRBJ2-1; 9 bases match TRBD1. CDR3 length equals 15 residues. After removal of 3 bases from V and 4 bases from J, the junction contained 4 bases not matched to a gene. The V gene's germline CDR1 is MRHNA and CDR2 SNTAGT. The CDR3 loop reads CASSEEGQGYNEQFF. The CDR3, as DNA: TGTGCCAGCAGTGAGGAGGGACAGGGTTACAATGAGCAGTTCTTC.

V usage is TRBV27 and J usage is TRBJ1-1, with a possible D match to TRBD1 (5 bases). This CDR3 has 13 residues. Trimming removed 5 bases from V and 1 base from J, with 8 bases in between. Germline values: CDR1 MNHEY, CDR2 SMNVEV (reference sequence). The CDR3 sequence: CASSPGQNTEAFF. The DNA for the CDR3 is TGTGCCAGCAGTCCCGGACAGAACACTGAAGCTTTCTTT.

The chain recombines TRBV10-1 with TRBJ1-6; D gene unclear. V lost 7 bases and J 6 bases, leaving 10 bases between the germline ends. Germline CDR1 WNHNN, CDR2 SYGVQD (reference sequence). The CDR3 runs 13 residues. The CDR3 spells CASTQGLNSPLHF. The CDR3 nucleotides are TGCGCCAGCACACAAGGACTTAATTCACCCCTCCACTTT.

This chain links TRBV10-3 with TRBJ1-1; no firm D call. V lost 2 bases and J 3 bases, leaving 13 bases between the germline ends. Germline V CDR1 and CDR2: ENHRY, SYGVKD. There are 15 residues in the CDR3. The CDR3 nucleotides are TGTGCCATCAGTGAGGAGGGCAGCGTGGACACTGAAGCTTTCTTT. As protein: CAISEEGSVDTEAFF.

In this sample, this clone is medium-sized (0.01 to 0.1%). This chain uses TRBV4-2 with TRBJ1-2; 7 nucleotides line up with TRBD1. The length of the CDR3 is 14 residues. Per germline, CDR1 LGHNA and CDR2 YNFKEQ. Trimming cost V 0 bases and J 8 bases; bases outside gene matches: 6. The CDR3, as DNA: TGTGCCAGCAGCCAAGATCTGACAGGGTCAGGCTACACCTTC. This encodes CASSQDLTGSGYTF.

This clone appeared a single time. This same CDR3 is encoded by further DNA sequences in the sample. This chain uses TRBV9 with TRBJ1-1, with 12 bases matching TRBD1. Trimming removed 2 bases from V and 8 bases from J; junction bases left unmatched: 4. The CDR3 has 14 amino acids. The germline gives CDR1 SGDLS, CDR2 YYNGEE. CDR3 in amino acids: CASSVGQGAGEAFF. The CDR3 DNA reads TGTGCCAGCAGCGTGGGACAGGGGGCCGGGGAAGCTTTCTTT.

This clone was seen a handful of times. CDR3 sequence (DNA): TGTGCCAGCAGTCGAGCTGCTTACAATGAGCAGTTCTTC. The encoded protein is CASSRAAYNEQFF. This rearrangement joins TRBV27 to TRBJ2-1; unclear D gene. The CDR3 is 13 amino acids. Germline V gene lookup returns CDR1 MNHEY and CDR2 SMNVEV (reference sequence). Trimming took off 5 bases at V and 4 bases at J, with 9 bases between the two ends.

In DNA form, the CDR3 reads TGTGCCAGCAGTTTGGCAGGGCCCGGCACTGAAGCTTTCTTT. Translated, it gives CASSLAGPGTEAFF. The V and J genes are TRBV27 and TRBJ1-1, with a tentative D call TRBD1 (5 bases). V lost 3 bases and J lost 4, with 12 bases in between. The germline V gene has CDR1 MNHEY and CDR2 SMNVEV (reference sequence). The CDR3 has 14 amino acids.

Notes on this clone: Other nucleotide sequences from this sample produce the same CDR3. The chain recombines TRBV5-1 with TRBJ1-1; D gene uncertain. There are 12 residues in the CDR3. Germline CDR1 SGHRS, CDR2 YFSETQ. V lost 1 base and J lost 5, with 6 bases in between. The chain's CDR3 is CASSLRGTEAFF. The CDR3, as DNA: TGCGCCAGCAGCTTGAGAGGGACTGAAGCTTTCTTT.